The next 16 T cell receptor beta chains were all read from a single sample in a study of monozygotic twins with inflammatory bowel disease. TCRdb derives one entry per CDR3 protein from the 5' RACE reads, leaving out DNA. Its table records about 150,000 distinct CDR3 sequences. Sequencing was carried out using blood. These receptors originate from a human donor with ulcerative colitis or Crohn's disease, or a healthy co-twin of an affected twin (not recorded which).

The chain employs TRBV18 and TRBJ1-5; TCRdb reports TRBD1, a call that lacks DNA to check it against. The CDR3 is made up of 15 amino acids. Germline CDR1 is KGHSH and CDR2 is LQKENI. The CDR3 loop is CASSPLQGDNQPQHF. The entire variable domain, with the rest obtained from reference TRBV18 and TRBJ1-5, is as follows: NAGVMQNPRHLVRRRGQEARLRCSPMKGHSHVYWYRQLPEEGLKFMVYLQKENIIDESGMPKERFSAEFPKEGPSILRIQQVVRGDSAAYFCASSPLQGDNQPQHFGDGTRLSIL.

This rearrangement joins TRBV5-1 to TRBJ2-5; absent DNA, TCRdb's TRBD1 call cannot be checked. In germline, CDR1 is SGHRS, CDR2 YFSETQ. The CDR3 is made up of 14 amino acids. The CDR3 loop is CASSLDPRRETQYF.

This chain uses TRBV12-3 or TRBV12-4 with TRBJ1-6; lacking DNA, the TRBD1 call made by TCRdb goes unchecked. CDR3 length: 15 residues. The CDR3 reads CASSLLGARNSPLHF.

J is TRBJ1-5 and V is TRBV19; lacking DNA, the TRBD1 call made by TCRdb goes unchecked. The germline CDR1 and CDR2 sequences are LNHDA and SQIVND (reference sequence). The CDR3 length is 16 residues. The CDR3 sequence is CASSIVGRVINQPQHF.

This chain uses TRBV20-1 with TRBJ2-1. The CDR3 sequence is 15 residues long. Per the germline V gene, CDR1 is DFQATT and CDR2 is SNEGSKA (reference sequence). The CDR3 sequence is CSARDLGGSHNEQFF.

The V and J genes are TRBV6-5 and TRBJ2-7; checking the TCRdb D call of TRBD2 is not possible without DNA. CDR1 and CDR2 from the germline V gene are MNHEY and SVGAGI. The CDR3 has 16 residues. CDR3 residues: CASSYSLTSGIYEQYF.

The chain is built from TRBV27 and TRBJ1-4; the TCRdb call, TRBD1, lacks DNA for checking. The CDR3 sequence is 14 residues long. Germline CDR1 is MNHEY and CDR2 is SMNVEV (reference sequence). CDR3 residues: CASSFPGRHEKLFF.

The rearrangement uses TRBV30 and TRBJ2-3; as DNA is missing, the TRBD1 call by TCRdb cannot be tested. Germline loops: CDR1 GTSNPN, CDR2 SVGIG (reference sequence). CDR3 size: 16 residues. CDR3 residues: CAWVGQGAVRTDTQYF. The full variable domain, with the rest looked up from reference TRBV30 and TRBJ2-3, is SQTIHQWPATLVQPVGSPLSLECTVEGTSNPNLYWYRQAAGRGLQLLFYSVGIGQISSEVPQNLSASRPQDRQFILSSKKLLLSDSGFYLCAWVGQGAVRTDTQYFGPGTRLTVL.

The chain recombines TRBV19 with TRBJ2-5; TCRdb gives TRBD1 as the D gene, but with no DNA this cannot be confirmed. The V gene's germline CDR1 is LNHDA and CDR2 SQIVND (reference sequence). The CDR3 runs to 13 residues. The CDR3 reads CASSADRQETQYF.

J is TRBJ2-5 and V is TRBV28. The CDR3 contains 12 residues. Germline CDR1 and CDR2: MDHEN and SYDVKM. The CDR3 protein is CASSLDTATQYF.

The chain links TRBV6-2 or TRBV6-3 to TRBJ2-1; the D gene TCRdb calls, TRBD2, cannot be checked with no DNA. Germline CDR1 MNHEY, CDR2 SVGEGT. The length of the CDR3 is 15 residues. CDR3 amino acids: CASSYSGLWPNEQFF.

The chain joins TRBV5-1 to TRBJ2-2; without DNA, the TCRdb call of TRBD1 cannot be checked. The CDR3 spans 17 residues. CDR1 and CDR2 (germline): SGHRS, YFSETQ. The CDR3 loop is CASSLSGQGRNTGELFF.

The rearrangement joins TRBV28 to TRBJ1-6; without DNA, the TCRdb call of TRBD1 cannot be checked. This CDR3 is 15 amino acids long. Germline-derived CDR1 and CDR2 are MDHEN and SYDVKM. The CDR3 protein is CASTWDRGNNSPLHF.

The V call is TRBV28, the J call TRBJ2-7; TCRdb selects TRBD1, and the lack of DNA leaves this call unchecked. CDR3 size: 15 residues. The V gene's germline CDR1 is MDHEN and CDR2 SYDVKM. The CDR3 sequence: CASSLGTGTRNEQYF.

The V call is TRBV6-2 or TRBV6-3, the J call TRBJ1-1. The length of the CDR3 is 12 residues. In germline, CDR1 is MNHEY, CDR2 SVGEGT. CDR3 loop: CASSYWGTEAFF.

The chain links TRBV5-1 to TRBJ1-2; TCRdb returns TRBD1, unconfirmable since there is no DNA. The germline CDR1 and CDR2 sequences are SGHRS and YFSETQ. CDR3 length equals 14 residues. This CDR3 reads CASSPRTGGDGYTF.